These 12 T cell receptor beta chains were all obtained from the same sample, sequenced in a study of T cells expressing NK-cell markers. TCRdb re-analyzed the 5' RACE reads; it lists each CDR3 protein once, without DNA. This sample contains roughly 450,000 distinct CDR3 sequences. The sequencing input was blood T cells: a sorted CD56 or NKG2C T cell subset, CD4+ or CD8+ T cells, or bulk PBMC T cells (not recorded which). The receptors shown here come from a woman in her fifties or sixties in good health.

This sequence joins TRBV3-1 and TRBJ1-4. The CDR3 extends over 15 amino acids. Looked up from germline, CDR1 is LGHDT and CDR2 is YNNKEL (reference sequence). CDR3 region: CASSQERGRGEKLFF.

The rearrangement links TRBV29-1 to TRBJ1-2. CDR1 SQVTM and CDR2 ANQGSEA come from the germline V gene. This CDR3 spans 14 amino acids. The CDR3 loop is CSVEVGGPSGGYTF.

V is TRBV12-3 or TRBV12-4 and J is TRBJ1-1; TCRdb selects TRBD1, and the lack of DNA leaves this call unchecked. CDR3 size: 16 residues. CDR3: CASRNPFGTGGTEAFF.

This chain links TRBV5-1 with TRBJ1-4; TCRdb's assignment of TRBD1 cannot be checked, as there is no DNA. The CDR3 is 13 amino acids. The germline gives CDR1 SGHRS, CDR2 YFSETQ. CDR3 loop: CASSLEAPKKLFF.

The genes are TRBV20-1 and TRBJ2-5; the D gene TCRdb calls, TRBD2, cannot be checked with no DNA. The CDR3 spans 17 residues. CDR1 and CDR2 (germline): DFQATT, SNEGSKA (reference sequence). The CDR3 loop is CSARAVRGEGRGETQYF.

The rearrangement uses TRBV10-3 and TRBJ2-1; the TCRdb D gene call, TRBD2, has no DNA to confirm it. CDR3 length: 19 residues. The V gene's germline CDR1 is ENHRY and CDR2 SYGVKD. The CDR3 sequence is CAISGPGTSGPSGYNEQFF.

The chain uses TRBV11-3 and TRBJ2-1; TCRdb reports TRBD2, a call that lacks DNA to check it against. Germline-derived CDR1 and CDR2 are SGHNT and YENEEA. The CDR3 spans 13 residues. CDR3 region: CASRALAGGSQFF.

This chain connects TRBV29-1 to TRBJ2-5; TCRdb picks TRBD1, but there is no DNA to check that call. The CDR3 length is 13 residues. Germline values: CDR1 SQVTM, CDR2 ANQGSEA. CDR3 region: CSVLQGARETQYF.

This sequence joins TRBV24-1 and TRBJ1-1; no DNA is available, so the TRBD1 call from TCRdb remains unchecked. The CDR3 has 16 amino acids. Germline V gene lookup returns CDR1 KGHDR and CDR2 SFDVKD. The CDR3 region is CATSERDSEKNTEAFF.

The CDR3: CASSSPRGISYNEQFF. The gene calls are TRBV11-2 and TRBJ2-1; absent DNA, TCRdb's TRBD1 call cannot be checked. Germline CDR1 SGHAT, CDR2 FQNNGV. This CDR3 has 16 residues.

The chain uses TRBV12-3 or TRBV12-4 and TRBJ2-6; TCRdb's D call of TRBD1 is untestable without DNA. The CDR3 is made up of 19 amino acids. The CDR3 sequence is CASSLGDRGNYSGANVLTF.

The V and J genes are TRBV2 and TRBJ2-5; TCRdb's D call, TRBD1, is unchecked because there is no DNA. The CDR3 contains 13 residues. The germline gives CDR1 SNHLY, CDR2 FYNNEI. The CDR3 region is CASREVGGETQYF.